A single sample gave rise to the 30 T cell receptor beta chains below, sequenced in a study of Ad26.COV2.S vaccination and SARS-CoV-2 variants. Libraries were prepared by immunoSEQ multiplex PCR; TCRdb keeps only in-frame clonotypes and omits some of them. Among about 400,000 clones listed, around 92% were seen once. The treatment: about 20 received Ad26.COV2.S at low or high dose, single or two shots; about 5 received placebo; per-sample allocation not given. Following the first vaccine or placebo injection, samples were taken on day 63. The source material was peripheral blood, sampled in a trial of Ad26.COV2.S vaccine versus placebo. The source is a person between 18 and 65 years old who received the Ad26.COV2.S COVID-19 vaccine or a placebo.

The chain joins TRBV19 to TRBJ2-3; D gene uncertain. V gave up 1 base and J gave up 4 bases, with 9 bases separating them. Germline V CDR1 and CDR2: LNHDA, SQIVND (reference sequence). The CDR3 spans 14 residues. CDR3 in DNA: TGTGCCAGTAGTATAGGGTCCCAATCAGATACGCAGTATTTT. It is translated as CASSIGSQSDTQYF.

The chain combines TRBV6-5 with TRBJ2-3, with D possibly being TRBD1 (5 bases). Trimming pared 3 bases from V and 2 bases from J, leaving 12 bases between. The length of the CDR3 is 15 residues. Germline values: CDR1 MNHEY, CDR2 SVGAGI. The CDR3 sequence: CASSYLRQHTDTQYF. The CDR3 DNA follows: TGTGCCAGCAGTTATTTGAGACAGCACACAGATACGCAGTATTTT.

The chain combines TRBV5-4 with TRBJ1-2; TRBD1 might be the D (5 bases). Trimming took off 4 bases at V and 4 bases at J, with 17 bases between the two ends. CDR1 is SGHNT, CDR2 YYREEE, per germline (reference sequence). The CDR3 covers 15 residues. The CDR3 DNA is TGTGCCAGCAGCCATCAACGAGGGACGGCCTATGGCTACACCTTC. Translated, it gives CASSHQRGTAYGYTF.

The chain uses TRBV16 and TRBJ1-5, with 8 bases matching TRBD1. CDR3 length: 15 amino acids. Per germline, CDR1 KGHSY and CDR2 FQNENV. J lost 6 bases, V lost 0 bases, and 4 bases had no gene match. Written as DNA, the CDR3 is TGTGCCAGCAGCCAATCGCTCAGGGGGCTTCAGCCCCAGCATTTT. Translating gives CASSQSLRGLQPQHF. The full variable domain, its missing parts supplied by reference TRBV16 and TRBJ1-5, is GEEVAQTPKHLVRGEGQKAKLYCAPIKGHSYVFWYQQVLKNEFKFLISFQNENVFDETGMPKERFSAKCLPNSPCSLEIQATKLEDSAVYFCASSQSLRGLQPQHFGDGTRLSIL.

This chain links TRBV27 with TRBJ2-7; 9 bases map to TRBD2. V lost 6 bases to trimming and J lost 0 bases; unmatched junction nucleotides: 9. This CDR3 spans 16 amino acids. Germline V CDR1 and CDR2: MNHEY, SMNVEV (reference sequence). The CDR3 nucleotides are TGTGCCAGCAGCTGGGGGCGGGGGGGCCGCTCCTACGAGCAGTACTTC. It codes for CASSWGRGGRSYEQYF.

The V and J genes are TRBV11-2 and TRBJ2-3, with TRBD1 matching over 12 bases. The CDR3 sequence is 17 residues long. The germline gives CDR1 SGHAT, CDR2 FQNNGV. With 6 bases clipped from V and 3 bases from J, the junction kept 10 bases outside the gene matches. The CDR3 loop is CASRKPGQGARTDTQYF. CDR3 bases: TGTGCCAGCAGAAAACCGGGACAGGGGGCGAGGACAGATACGCAGTATTTT.

V usage is TRBV30 and J usage is TRBJ1-3, with TRBD1 matching over 7 bases. Germline CDR1 GTSNPN, CDR2 SVGIG (reference sequence). The CDR3 contains 14 residues. J gave up 2 bases and V 0 bases, and 1 base lay outside the gene matches. CDR3 residues: CAWSVRGPGNTIYF. The CDR3, as DNA: TGTGCCTGGAGTGTAAGGGGGCCTGGAAACACCATATATTTT.

J is TRBJ2-1 and V is TRBV6-2 or TRBV6-3; no clear D. Germline lookup yields CDR1 MNHEY and CDR2 SVGEGT. This CDR3 comprises 16 residues. Between the trimmed V and J ends, which lost 5 bases and 9 bases, there was a span of 23 bases. The CDR3 reads CASSVTGSGFSSEQFF. In nucleotides, the CDR3 is TGTGCCAGCAGTGTGACCGGGTCAGGATTCAGTAGTGAGCAGTTCTTC.

The gene calls are TRBV11-2 and TRBJ2-6; a possible D gene is TRBD2 (6 bases). Trimming took off 5 bases at V and 4 bases at J, with 18 bases between the two ends. Germline V CDR1 and CDR2: SGHAT, FQNNGV. The CDR3 spans 17 residues. The CDR3 region is CASSHVRGTSGANVLTF. CDR3 bases: TGTGCCAGCAGCCATGTTCGGGGGACCTCCGGGGCCAACGTCCTGACTTTC.

The chain recombines TRBV19 with TRBJ1-2, with TRBD1 identical over 7 bases. The V segment lost 7 bases and the J segment 2 bases; nucleotides outside the gene matches: 4. The CDR3 length is 13 residues. From germline, CDR1 is LNHDA and CDR2 SQIVND (reference sequence). The CDR3 reads CASMGQPNYGYTF. In nucleotides, the CDR3 is TGTGCCAGTATGGGACAGCCAAACTATGGCTACACCTTC.

The V call is TRBV6-6, the J call TRBJ2-4, with 7 bases lining up with TRBD1. CDR3 length: 14 residues. J lost 3 bases, V lost 11 bases, and 10 bases had no gene match. Germline assignment: CDR1 MNHNY and CDR2 SVGAGI (reference sequence). The CDR3 region has the DNA TGTGCCTGTGGACAGGTTTTAGGCAAAAACATTCAGTACTTC. It yields the protein CACGQVLGKNIQYF.

This chain connects TRBV29-1 to TRBJ1-2, with a possible D match to TRBD1 (5 bases). The CDR3 is 13 residues long. V was trimmed by 3 bases and J by 4 bases, leaving 12 bases between them. Germline V CDR1 and CDR2: SQVTM, ANQGSEA. CDR3 region: CSVETDPIYGYTF. The DNA of the CDR3 is TGCAGCGTTGAGACAGATCCTATCTATGGCTACACCTTC. Supplemented by reference TRBV29-1 and TRBJ1-2, the full variable domain reads SAVISQKPSRDICQRGTSLTIQCQVDSQVTMMFWYRQQPGQSLTLIATANQGSEATYESGFVIDKFPISRPNLTFSTLTVSNMSPEDSSIYLCSVETDPIYGYTFGSGTRLTVV.

The CDR3 here is CASSYVNSGTGKTEAFF. CDR3 in DNA: TGTGCCAGCAGTTACGTTAACTCCGGGACAGGCAAAACTGAAGCTTTCTTT. V is TRBV6-2 or TRBV6-3 and J is TRBJ1-1; the match to TRBD1 covers 8 bases. J gave up 5 bases and V 2 bases, and 13 bases lay outside the gene matches. The CDR3 is made up of 17 amino acids. Germline V CDR1 and CDR2: MNHEY, SVGEGT.

The rearrangement uses TRBV7-9 and TRBJ1-1, with no clear D. Deletions cut 6 bases from V and 0 bases from J, with 14 bases between. The CDR3 consists of 15 residues. The germline V gene encodes CDR1 SEHNR and CDR2 FQNEAQ (reference sequence). CDR3 bases: TGTGCCAGCAGTCTGGTAACCGGGGTGAACACTGAAGCTTTCTTT. Residues: CASSLVTGVNTEAFF.

The genes are TRBV7-9 and TRBJ1-4, with D possibly TRBD1 on 5 matching bases. Germline V lookup: CDR1 SEHNR, CDR2 FQNEAQ (reference sequence). The CDR3 length is 16 residues. Trimming shortened V by 0 bases and J by 6 bases, and 14 bases separated the two germline ends. The CDR3 region is CASSLARVGDDEKLFF. The CDR3 DNA follows: TGTGCCAGCAGCTTAGCGAGAGTAGGGGACGATGAAAAACTGTTTTTT.

The chain employs TRBV7-2 and TRBJ1-1; D gene ambiguous. The CDR3 spans 18 residues. Trimming took off 5 bases at V and 1 base at J, with 23 bases between the two ends. Germline-derived CDR1 and CDR2 are SGHTA and FQGNSA. CDR3 nucleotides: TGTGCCAGCAGCCCCCAGCGGGCTTCACTTAACAAGAACACTGAAGCTTTCTTT. Translation gives CASSPQRASLNKNTEAFF.

V and J are TRBV29-1 and TRBJ2-7; tentative D call: TRBD2 (6 bases). V lost 2 bases and J lost 2, with 19 bases in between. Looked up from germline, CDR1 is SQVTM and CDR2 is ANQGSEA. The CDR3 is made up of 16 amino acids. The CDR3 is CSVERFASAGTYEQYF. The CDR3 DNA sequence: TGCAGCGTTGAAAGGTTTGCTTCTGCGGGAACCTACGAGCAGTACTTC.

The chain uses TRBV11-2 and TRBJ2-2, with TRBD1 as a possible D gene (6 bases). Trimming removed 1 base from V and 9 bases from J, with 9 bases in between. The CDR3 loop spans 13 amino acids. In germline, CDR1 is SGHAT, CDR2 FQNNGV. CDR3 nucleotide sequence: TGTGCCAGCAGCTTAGGGGACAAAAGGGAGCTGTTTTTT. This encodes CASSLGDKRELFF.

The genes are TRBV18 and TRBJ1-4; 11 bases map to TRBD1. The germline gives CDR1 KGHSH, CDR2 LQKENI. This CDR3 has 18 residues. With V trimmed by 2 bases and J by 1 base, 6 bases remained unmatched. Here the CDR3 DNA reads TGTGCCAGCTCACCAAACGGACAGGGGGCTGGAACTAATGAAAAACTGTTTTTT. Its protein is CASSPNGQGAGTNEKLFF.

The rearrangement links TRBV2 to TRBJ2-7; D is perhaps TRBD1 or TRBD2 (5 bases each). CDR3 length equals 13 residues. Germline loops: CDR1 SNHLY, CDR2 FYNNEI. Trimming shortened V by 7 bases and J by 5 bases, and 15 bases separated the two germline ends. The CDR3 DNA follows: TGTGCCAGCAATGTGAGGGGCGACCACGAGCAGTACTTC. Translating it yields CASNVRGDHEQYF.

This rearrangement joins TRBV4-1 to TRBJ2-7; 8 nucleotides match TRBD1. The CDR3 length is 17 residues. CDR1 and CDR2 from the germline V gene are MGHRA and YSYEKL. V lost 1 base and J lost 4; bases outside the gene matches: 12. CDR3 bases: TGCGCCAGCAGCCAAGTGTTAGGGACAGGACCTTCGTACGAGCAGTACTTC. This sequence encodes CASSQVLGTGPSYEQYF.

The chain links TRBV7-8 to TRBJ1-2; 7 bases agree with TRBD1. Germline-derived CDR1 and CDR2 are SGHVS and FQNEAQ. J lost 3 bases, V lost 3 bases, and 1 base had no gene match. This CDR3 has 13 residues. CDR3 sequence reads: CASSFDRDYGYTF. DNA for the CDR3: TGTGCCAGCAGCTTTGACAGGGACTATGGCTACACCTTC.

The chain recombines TRBV27 with TRBJ2-7, with 8 nucleotides matching TRBD1. This CDR3 comprises 11 residues. With 10 bases clipped from V and 6 bases from J, the junction kept 5 bases outside the gene matches. Germline V gene sequence: CDR1 MNHEY, CDR2 SMNVEV (reference sequence). The CDR3, as DNA: TGTGCCACCGGAACAGGGGGCGAGCAGTACTTC. This codes for CATGTGGEQYF.

V is TRBV19 and J is TRBJ2-7, with a possible D match to TRBD1 (6 bases). The CDR3 covers 15 residues. Trimming left V 6 bases short and J 2 bases short, with 17 bases between. CDR1 LNHDA and CDR2 SQIVND come from the germline V gene (reference sequence). CDR3 sequence (DNA): TGTGCCAGTAGCGGCCCTAGGCAGGGGACCTACGAGCAGTACTTC. Protein sequence: CASSGPRQGTYEQYF.

The chain links TRBV6-5 to TRBJ1-2; TRBD1 agrees at 9 bases. The germline V gene has CDR1 MNHEY and CDR2 SVGAGI. J was trimmed by 10 bases and V by 3 bases; bases with no gene match: 12. The CDR3 covers 15 residues. The CDR3 region has the DNA TGTGCCAGCAGTTATGATTTAGGACAGGGGAAGGCCTACACCTTC. It encodes CASSYDLGQGKAYTF.

The rearrangement links TRBV7-7 to TRBJ2-1; 9 bases line up with TRBD1. The ends lost 1 base at V and 4 bases at J; junction bases unmatched: 8. The CDR3 sequence is 17 residues long. CDR1 is SSHAT and CDR2 is FNYEAQ in the germline V gene (reference sequence). CDR3: CASSLGLTGGSYNEQFF. The CDR3 bases are TGTGCCAGCAGCTTAGGCCTGACAGGGGGAAGTTACAATGAGCAGTTCTTC.

The CDR3 coding sequence is TGTGCCAGCACCGAGGAAGGCGGAGTCACCTACGAGCAGTACTTC. Its protein is CASTEEGGVTYEQYF. The chain has TRBV2 and TRBJ2-7, with no clear D. The CDR3 sequence is 15 residues long. CDR1 and CDR2 (germline): SNHLY, FYNNEI. With 7 bases removed from V and 2 bases from J, the gap between germline ends came to 18 bases. The entire variable domain, with the rest obtained from reference TRBV2 and TRBJ2-7, is as follows: EPEVTQTPSHQVTQMGQEVILRCVPISNHLYFYWYRQILGQKVEFLVSFYNNEISEKSEIFDDQFSVERPDGSNFTLKIRSTKLEDSAMYFCASTEEGGVTYEQYFGPGTRLTVT.

J is TRBJ2-2 and V is TRBV18; the D call may be TRBD1 or TRBD2 (5 bases each). The V and J ends lost 9 bases and 1 base respectively, with 12 bases between them. Per the germline V gene, CDR1 is KGHSH and CDR2 is LQKENI. CDR3 length: 14 residues. The CDR3 DNA follows: TGTGCCAGTTCAGAGGGGTGGAACACCGGGGAGCTGTTTTTT. Its protein is CASSEGWNTGELFF.

The chain combines TRBV19 with TRBJ1-3; D uncertain. The germline CDR1 and CDR2 sequences are LNHDA and SQIVND (reference sequence). This CDR3 region has 18 residues. V was pared by 7 bases and J by 0 bases, with 22 bases between. The CDR3 loop reads CASTTFNSGGNSGNTIYF. DNA for the CDR3: TGTGCCAGTACTACCTTCAACTCAGGCGGGAACTCTGGAAACACCATATATTTT.

The chain recombines TRBV13 with TRBJ1-5; the D gene is possibly TRBD1 (5 bases). Germline CDR1 is PRHDT and CDR2 is FYEKMQ (reference sequence). The V end was cut by 2 bases, the J end by 7 bases, with 6 bases between. CDR3 size: 12 residues. The CDR3 nucleotides are TGTGCCAGCAGCTTACAGGGACAGCCCCAGCATTTT. Translated: CASSLQGQPQHF. Combining the CDR3 with reference TRBV13 and TRBJ1-5 gives the whole variable domain AAGVIQSPRHLIKEKRETATLKCYPIPRHDTVYWYQQGPGQDPQFLISFYEKMQSDKGSIPDRFSAQQFSDYHSELNMSSLELGDSALYFCASSLQGQPQHFGDGTRLSIL.